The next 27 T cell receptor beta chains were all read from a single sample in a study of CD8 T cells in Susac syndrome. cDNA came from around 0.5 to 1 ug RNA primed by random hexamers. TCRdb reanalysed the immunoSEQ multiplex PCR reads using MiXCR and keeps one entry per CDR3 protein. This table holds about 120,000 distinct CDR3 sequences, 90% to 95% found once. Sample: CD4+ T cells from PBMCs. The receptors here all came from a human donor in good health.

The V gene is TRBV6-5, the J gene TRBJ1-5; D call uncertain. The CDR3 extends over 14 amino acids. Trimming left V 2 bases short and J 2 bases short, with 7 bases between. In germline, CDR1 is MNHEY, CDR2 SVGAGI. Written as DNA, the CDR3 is TGTGCCAGCAGTTACGGGTCGGGCAATCAGCCCCAGCATTTT. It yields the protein CASSYGSGNQPQHF.

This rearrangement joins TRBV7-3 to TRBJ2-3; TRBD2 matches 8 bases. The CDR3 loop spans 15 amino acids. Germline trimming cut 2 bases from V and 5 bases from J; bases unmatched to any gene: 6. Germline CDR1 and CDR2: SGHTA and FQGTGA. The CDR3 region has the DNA TGTGCCAGCAGCTTACAAGCGGGAGCAGGAGATACGCAGTATTTT. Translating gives CASSLQAGAGDTQYF.

CDR3 protein: CASSGLAIPGELFF. The CDR3 bases are TGTGCCAGCAGTGGACTAGCAATTCCCGGGGAGCTGTTTTTT. This chain joins TRBV6-1 and TRBJ2-2; 7 bases agree with TRBD2. Trimming cost V 4 bases and J 6 bases; bases outside gene matches: 5. This CDR3 spans 14 amino acids. CDR1 and CDR2 (germline): MNHNS, SASEGT.

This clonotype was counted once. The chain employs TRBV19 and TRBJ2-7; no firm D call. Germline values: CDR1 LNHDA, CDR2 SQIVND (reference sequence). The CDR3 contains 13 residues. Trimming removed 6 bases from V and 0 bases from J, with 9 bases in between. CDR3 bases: TGTGCCAGTAGGCCGGAAGTCTCCTACGAGCAGTACTTC. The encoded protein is CASRPEVSYEQYF.

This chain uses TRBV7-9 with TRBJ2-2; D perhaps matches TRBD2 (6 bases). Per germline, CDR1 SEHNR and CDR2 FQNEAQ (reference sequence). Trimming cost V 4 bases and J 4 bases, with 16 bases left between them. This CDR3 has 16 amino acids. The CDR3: CASSSIKGRSTGELFF. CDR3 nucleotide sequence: TGTGCCAGCAGCTCGATTAAGGGGAGGAGCACCGGGGAGCTGTTTTTT.

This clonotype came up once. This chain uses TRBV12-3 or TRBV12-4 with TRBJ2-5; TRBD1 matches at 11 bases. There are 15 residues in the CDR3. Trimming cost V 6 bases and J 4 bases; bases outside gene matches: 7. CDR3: CASRRGQGAGETQYF. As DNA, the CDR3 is TGTGCCAGCAGGAGAGGACAGGGGGCAGGAGAGACCCAGTACTTC.

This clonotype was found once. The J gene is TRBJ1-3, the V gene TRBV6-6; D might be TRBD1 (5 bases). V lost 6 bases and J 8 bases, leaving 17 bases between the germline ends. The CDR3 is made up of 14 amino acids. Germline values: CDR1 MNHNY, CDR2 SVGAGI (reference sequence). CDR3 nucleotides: TGTGCCAGCAGCCCCCGGGACCCCCCGGACACCATATATTTT. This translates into CASSPRDPPDTIYF.

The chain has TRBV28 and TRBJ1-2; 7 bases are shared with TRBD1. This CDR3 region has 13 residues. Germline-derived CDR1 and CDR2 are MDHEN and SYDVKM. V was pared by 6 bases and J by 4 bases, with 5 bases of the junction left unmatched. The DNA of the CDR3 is TGTGCCAGCAGGGGGACAGCAACCTATGGCTACACCTTC. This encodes CASRGTATYGYTF.

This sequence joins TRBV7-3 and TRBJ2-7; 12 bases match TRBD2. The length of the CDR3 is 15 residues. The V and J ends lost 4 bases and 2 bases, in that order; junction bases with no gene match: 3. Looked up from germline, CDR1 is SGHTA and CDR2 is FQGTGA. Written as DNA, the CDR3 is TGTGCCAGCAGCTGGACTAGCGGGGCCCCCTACGAGCAGTACTTC. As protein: CASSWTSGAPYEQYF.

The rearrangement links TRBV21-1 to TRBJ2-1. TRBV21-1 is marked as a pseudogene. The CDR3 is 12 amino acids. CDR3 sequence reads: CASSKEENEQFF. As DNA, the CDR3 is TGTGCCAGCAGCAAAGAGGAAAATGAGCAGTTCTTC.

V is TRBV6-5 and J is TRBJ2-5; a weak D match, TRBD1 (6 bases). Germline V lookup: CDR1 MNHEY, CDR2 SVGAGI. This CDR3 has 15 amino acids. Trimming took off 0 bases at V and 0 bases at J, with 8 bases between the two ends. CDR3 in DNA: TGTGCCAGCAGTTACTCGGGGGCCTACCAAGAGACCCAGTACTTC. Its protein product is CASSYSGAYQETQYF.

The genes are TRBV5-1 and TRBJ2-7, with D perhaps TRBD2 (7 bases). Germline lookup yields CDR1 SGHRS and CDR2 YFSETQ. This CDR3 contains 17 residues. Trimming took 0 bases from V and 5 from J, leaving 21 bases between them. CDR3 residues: CASSLEGGGPGGDEQYF. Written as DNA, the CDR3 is TGCGCCAGCAGCTTGGAAGGGGGAGGGCCTGGAGGTGACGAGCAGTACTTC.

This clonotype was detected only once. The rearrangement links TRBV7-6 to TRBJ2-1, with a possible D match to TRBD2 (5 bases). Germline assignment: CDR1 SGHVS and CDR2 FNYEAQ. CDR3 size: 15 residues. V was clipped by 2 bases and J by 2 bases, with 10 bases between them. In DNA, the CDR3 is TGTGCCAGCAGCTTATTTGAGGGAACCTACAATGAGCAGTTCTTC. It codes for CASSLFEGTYNEQFF.

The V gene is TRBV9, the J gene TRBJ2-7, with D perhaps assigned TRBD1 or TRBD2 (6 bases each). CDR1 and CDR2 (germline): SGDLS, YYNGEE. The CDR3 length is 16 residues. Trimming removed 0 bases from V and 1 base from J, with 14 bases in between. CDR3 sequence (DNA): TGTGCCAGCAGCGTAGGGGCAACGGGGGCGTCCTACGAGCAGTACTTC. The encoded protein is CASSVGATGASYEQYF.

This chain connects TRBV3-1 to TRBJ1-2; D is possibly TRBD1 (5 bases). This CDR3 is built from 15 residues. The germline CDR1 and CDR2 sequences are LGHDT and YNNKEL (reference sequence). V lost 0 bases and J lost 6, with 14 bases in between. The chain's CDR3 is CASSQDTVGAHGYTF. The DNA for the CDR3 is TGTGCCAGCAGCCAAGATACTGTAGGGGCGCATGGCTACACCTTC.

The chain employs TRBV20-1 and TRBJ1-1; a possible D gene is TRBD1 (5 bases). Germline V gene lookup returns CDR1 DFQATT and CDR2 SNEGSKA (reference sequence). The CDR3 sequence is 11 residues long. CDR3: CNCRENTEAFF. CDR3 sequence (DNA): TGCAACTGCAGGGAGAACACTGAAGCTTTCTTT.

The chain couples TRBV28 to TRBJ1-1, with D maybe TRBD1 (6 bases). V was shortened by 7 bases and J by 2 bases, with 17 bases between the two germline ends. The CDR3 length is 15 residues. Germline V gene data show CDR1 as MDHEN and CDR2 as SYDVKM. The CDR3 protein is CASTTHRDTNTEAFF. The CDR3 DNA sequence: TGTGCCAGCACCACCCACCGGGACACCAACACTGAAGCTTTCTTT.

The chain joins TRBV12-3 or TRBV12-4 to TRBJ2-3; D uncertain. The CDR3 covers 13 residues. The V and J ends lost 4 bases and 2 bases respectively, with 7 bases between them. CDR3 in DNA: TGTGCCAGCAGTTCTGGGCACACAGATACGCAGTATTTT. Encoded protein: CASSSGHTDTQYF.

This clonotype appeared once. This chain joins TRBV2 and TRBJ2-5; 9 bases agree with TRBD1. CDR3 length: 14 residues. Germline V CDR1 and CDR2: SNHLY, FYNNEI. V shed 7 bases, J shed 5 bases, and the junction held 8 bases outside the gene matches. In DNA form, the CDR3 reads TGTGCCAGCACCTCCAGAGGACAGGGGGAGACCCAGTACTTC. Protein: CASTSRGQGETQYF.

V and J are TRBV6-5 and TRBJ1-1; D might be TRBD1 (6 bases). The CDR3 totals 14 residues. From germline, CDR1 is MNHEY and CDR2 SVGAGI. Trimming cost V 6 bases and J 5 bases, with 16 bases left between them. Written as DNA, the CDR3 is TGTGCCAGCAGACTAGAACAGGGAAATACTGAAGCTTTCTTT. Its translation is CASRLEQGNTEAFF.

In DNA, the CDR3 is TGTGCCAGCAGCTTAATAGGGCGAGGACTAGCGGAAGAGACCCAGTACTTC. Translated: CASSLIGRGLAEETQYF. This rearrangement joins TRBV7-3 to TRBJ2-5; TRBD2 matches 10 bases. The germline V gene has CDR1 SGHTA and CDR2 FQGTGA. The junction had 8 bases not matched to a gene; V was cut back by 1 base and J by 3 bases. CDR3 size: 17 residues. Looking up the rest from reference TRBV7-3 and TRBJ2-5 gives the full variable domain: GAGVSQTPSNKVTEKGKYVELRCDPISGHTALYWYRQSLGQGPEFLIYFQGTGAADDSGLPNDRFFAVRPEGSVSTLKIQRTERGDSAVYLCASSLIGRGLAEETQYFGPGTRLLVL.

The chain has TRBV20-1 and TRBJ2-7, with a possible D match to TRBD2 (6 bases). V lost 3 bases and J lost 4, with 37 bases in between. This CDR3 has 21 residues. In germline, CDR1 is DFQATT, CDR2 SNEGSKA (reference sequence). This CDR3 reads CSASIRPGDSEKAPRWYEQYF. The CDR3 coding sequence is TGCAGTGCTAGTATTCGTCCGGGAGACTCGGAGAAAGCCCCTCGTTGGTACGAGCAGTACTTC.

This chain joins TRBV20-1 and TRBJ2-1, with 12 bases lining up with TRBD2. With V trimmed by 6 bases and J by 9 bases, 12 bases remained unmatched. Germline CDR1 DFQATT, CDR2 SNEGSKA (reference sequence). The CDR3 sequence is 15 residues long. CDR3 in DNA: TGCAGTGCCCCGACTAGCGGGAGACTGAATACTGAGCAGTTCTTC. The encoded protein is CSAPTSGRLNTEQFF.

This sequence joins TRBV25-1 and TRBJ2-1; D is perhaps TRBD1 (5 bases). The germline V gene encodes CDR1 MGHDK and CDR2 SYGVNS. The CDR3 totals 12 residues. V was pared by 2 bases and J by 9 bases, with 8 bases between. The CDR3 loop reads CASSEGRGEQFF. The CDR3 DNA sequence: TGTGCCAGCAGTGAAGGAAGGGGTGAGCAGTTCTTC.

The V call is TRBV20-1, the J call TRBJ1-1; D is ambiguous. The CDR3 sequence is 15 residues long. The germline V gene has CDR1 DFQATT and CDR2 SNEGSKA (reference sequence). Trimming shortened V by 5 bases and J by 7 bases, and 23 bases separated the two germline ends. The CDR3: CSAHRLGRADGEAFF. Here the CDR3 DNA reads TGCAGTGCTCACCGGTTAGGGAGGGCGGACGGTGAAGCTTTCTTT.

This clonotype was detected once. Here the CDR3 reads CATSRDAGEQFF. As DNA, the CDR3 is TGTGCCACCAGCAGAGATGCTGGTGAGCAGTTCTTC. This rearrangement joins TRBV15 to TRBJ2-1; the D is unclear. The germline V gene encodes CDR1 LNHNV and CDR2 YYDKDF (reference sequence). CDR3 length equals 12 residues. Trimming removed 0 bases from V and 9 bases from J, with 6 bases in between. The full variable domain, in which reference TRBV15 and TRBJ2-1 provide the parts outside the CDR3, is DAMVIQNPRYQVTQFGKPVTLSCSQTLNHNVMYWYQQKSSQAPKLLFHYYDKDFNNEADTPDNFQSRRPNTSFCFLDIRSPGLGDTAMYLCATSRDAGEQFFGPGTRLTVL.

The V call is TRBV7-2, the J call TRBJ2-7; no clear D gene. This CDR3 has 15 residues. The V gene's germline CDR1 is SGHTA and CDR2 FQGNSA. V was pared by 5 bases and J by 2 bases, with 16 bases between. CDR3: CASSPIRATTYEQYF. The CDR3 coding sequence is TGTGCCAGCAGCCCGATTCGGGCCACCACCTACGAGCAGTACTTC.